The clone carrying this T cell receptor (beta chain) was seen repeatedly, ten times or more. One entry per CDR3 protein, called by TCRdb with MiXCR from the 5' RACE reads. The table records about 150,000 distinct CDR3 sequences, about a third of them present only once. This entry belongs to a study of CD8 T cells in ankylosing spondylitis. Sequencing was performed on synovial fluid, either unsorted or a sorted T cell fraction (not recorded which). This TCR came from a male donor with ankylosing spondylitis.

The CDR3 sequence is CSAGNTEAFF. The DNA for the CDR3 is TGCAGCGCCGGGAACACTGAAGCTTTCTTT. The chain couples TRBV29-1 to TRBJ1-1, with no clear D. The V end lost 7 bases, the J end lost 1 base, and 4 bases lay between the germline ends. The CDR3 extends over 10 amino acids. Per the germline V gene, CDR1 is SQVTM and CDR2 is ANQGSEA.